This is a list of T cell receptor beta chains from one sample in a study of human T cells and chemical hapten exposure. TCRdb re-called the RACE reads with MiXCR, one entry per CDR3 protein. The data contain approximately 320,000 distinct CDR3 sequences, over 5% of them singletons. Source: whole blood, taken in connection with sensitization to the hapten diphenylcyclopropenone (DPC). Receptors were obtained from a woman younger than 35 with alopecia areata. Some clones in this sample may be carry-over from other donors' samples. Both conserved end residues are part of each CDR3. Each record gives: D gene, clone size, V gene, J gene, CDR3 protein, CDR3 DNA. D genes are given only for firm matches. The listing skips clone size in some rows; elsewhere it reads once, few, many or a size class.

d_gene: TRBD1
abundance: .
v_gene: TRBV6-5
j_gene: TRBJ2-2
CDR3aa: CARDRGGRPSNAGELFF
CDR3nt: TGTGCCCGGGACAGGGGGGGTAGACCTTCGAACGCCGGGGAGCTGTTTTTT

d_gene: TRBD1
abundance: many
v_gene: TRBV28
j_gene: TRBJ1-2
CDR3aa: CASNTGGPYGYTF
CDR3nt: TGTGCCAGTAATACAGGGGGACCCTATGGCTACACCTTC

d_gene: .
abundance: .
v_gene: TRBV5-1
j_gene: TRBJ1-5
CDR3aa: CASSPDGAGSNQPQHF
CDR3nt: TGCGCCAGCAGCCCGGACGGAGCAGGGAGCAATCAGCCCCAGCATTTT

d_gene: .
abundance: .
v_gene: TRBV6-5
j_gene: TRBJ1-2
CDR3aa: CASSSDSSWAYGYTF
CDR3nt: TGTGCCAGCAGTTCGGACTCCAGCTGGGCCTATGGCTACACCTTC

d_gene: .
abundance: few
v_gene: TRBV2
j_gene: TRBJ1-1
CDR3aa: CASTRDGQIEAFF
CDR3nt: TGTGCCAGCACACGGGACGGACAGATTGAAGCTTTCTTT

d_gene: .
abundance: few
v_gene: TRBV2
j_gene: TRBJ1-4
CDR3aa: CASKETEEKLFF
CDR3nt: TGTGCCAGCAAAGAGACAGAGGAAAAACTGTTTTTT

d_gene: .
abundance: .
v_gene: TRBV11-1
j_gene: TRBJ1-1
CDR3aa: CASSLYRDSNTEAFF
CDR3nt: TGTGCCAGCAGCTTATACAGGGACTCGAACACTGAAGCTTTCTTT

d_gene: .
abundance: .
v_gene: TRBV18
j_gene: TRBJ1-5
CDR3aa: CASSPTKGGSNQPQHF
CDR3nt: TGTGCCAGCTCACCAACGAAGGGCGGGAGCAATCAGCCCCAGCATTTT

d_gene: .
abundance: many
v_gene: TRBV6-2/TRBV6-3
j_gene: TRBJ2-6
CDR3aa: CASSYAQGNRPGANVLTF
CDR3nt: TGTGCCAGCAGTTACGCCCAGGGCAACAGGCCTGGGGCCAACGTCCTGACTTTC

d_gene: .
abundance: .
v_gene: TRBV6-6
j_gene: TRBJ1-2
CDR3aa: CASSARINYGYTF
CDR3nt: TGTGCCAGCAGTGCCAGGATTAACTATGGCTACACCTTC

d_gene: .
abundance: .
v_gene: TRBV5-1
j_gene: TRBJ2-4
CDR3aa: CASSPGRGADIQYF
CDR3nt: TGCGCCAGCAGCCCCGGCAGGGGGGCGGACATTCAGTACTTC

d_gene: TRBD2
abundance: few
v_gene: TRBV24-1
j_gene: TRBJ2-2
CDR3aa: CATSDSRRGANTGELFF
CDR3nt: TGTGCCACCAGTGATTCGAGGCGGGGGGCCAACACCGGGGAGCTGTTTTTT

d_gene: .
abundance: .
v_gene: TRBV18
j_gene: TRBJ1-2
CDR3aa: CASSPPDRNNGYTF
CDR3nt: TGTGCCAGCTCACCACCCGACAGGAACAACGGCTACACCTTC

d_gene: .
abundance: many
v_gene: TRBV27
j_gene: TRBJ1-1
CDR3aa: CASSYGGPSNTEAFF
CDR3nt: TGTGCCAGCAGTTATGGGGGACCATCGAACACTGAAGCTTTCTTT

d_gene: TRBD2
abundance: few
v_gene: TRBV5-4
j_gene: TRBJ2-3
CDR3aa: CASSLGTSLTDTQYF
CDR3nt: TGTGCCAGCAGCTTGGGGACTAGCTTGACAGATACGCAGTATTTT

d_gene: TRBD1
abundance: many
v_gene: TRBV6-2/TRBV6-3
j_gene: TRBJ1-5
CDR3aa: CASTERQGYSNQPQHF
CDR3nt: TGTGCCAGCACGGAACGACAGGGATATAGCAATCAGCCCCAGCATTTT

d_gene: .
abundance: .
v_gene: TRBV29-1
j_gene: TRBJ2-3
CDR3aa: CSVGRGAVTDTQYF
CDR3nt: TGCAGCGTCGGTAGGGGGGCGGTGACAGATACGCAGTATTTT

d_gene: TRBD1
abundance: few
v_gene: TRBV4-2
j_gene: TRBJ2-5
CDR3aa: CASSRTTGEETQYF
CDR3nt: TGTGCCAGCAGCCGAACGACAGGGGAAGAGACCCAGTACTTC

d_gene: TRBD2
abundance: many
v_gene: TRBV7-9
j_gene: TRBJ2-7
CDR3aa: CASSSETSGGSYEQYF
CDR3nt: TGTGCCAGCAGCTCAGAGACTAGCGGGGGAAGCTACGAGCAGTACTTC

d_gene: .
abundance: many
v_gene: TRBV5-1
j_gene: TRBJ1-2
CDR3aa: CASSLDLPLDRKGGYTF
CDR3nt: TGCGCCAGCAGCTTGGATCTCCCTCTCGACAGGAAGGGTGGCTACACCTTC

d_gene: TRBD1
abundance: many
v_gene: TRBV27
j_gene: TRBJ1-2
CDR3aa: CASRSTWDRGRNYGYTF
CDR3nt: TGTGCCAGCAGATCCACCTGGGACAGGGGTCGAAACTATGGCTACACCTTC

d_gene: TRBD1
abundance: few
v_gene: TRBV4-2
j_gene: TRBJ1-5
CDR3aa: CASSQSQGSDQPQHF
CDR3nt: TGTGCCAGCAGCCAATCACAGGGGTCAGATCAGCCCCAGCATTTT

d_gene: .
abundance: .
v_gene: TRBV28
j_gene: TRBJ1-1
CDR3aa: CASRGRTEAFF
CDR3nt: TGTGCCAGTAGAGGAAGGACTGAAGCTTTCTTT

d_gene: .
abundance: few
v_gene: TRBV10-3
j_gene: TRBJ1-5
CDR3aa: CAISDTRDPNQPQHF
CDR3nt: TGTGCCATCAGTGATACCCGGGACCCCAATCAGCCCCAGCATTTT

d_gene: TRBD1
abundance: few
v_gene: TRBV10-3
j_gene: TRBJ2-1
CDR3aa: CAISETFRTGSHEQFF
CDR3nt: TGTGCCATCAGTGAGACGTTCCGGACAGGTTCCCATGAGCAGTTCTTC

d_gene: .
abundance: few
v_gene: TRBV11-2
j_gene: TRBJ1-5
CDR3aa: CASSLEGHASNQPQHF
CDR3nt: TGTGCCAGCAGCTTAGAGGGCCACGCAAGCAATCAGCCCCAGCATTTT

d_gene: .
abundance: many
v_gene: TRBV7-2
j_gene: TRBJ2-3
CDR3aa: CASSLVAWTDDSTDTQYF
CDR3nt: TGTGCCAGCAGCTTAGTAGCCTGGACGGACGATAGCACAGATACGCAGTATTTT

d_gene: TRBD1
abundance: few
v_gene: TRBV2
j_gene: TRBJ2-3
CDR3aa: CASLPNDRATDTQYF
CDR3nt: TGTGCCAGCTTACCGAACGACAGGGCCACAGATACGCAGTATTTT

d_gene: .
abundance: .
v_gene: TRBV3-1
j_gene: TRBJ1-2
CDR3aa: CASSQDLRGARYGYTF
CDR3nt: TGTGCCAGCAGCCAGGATCTTCGGGGGGCTCGCTATGGCTACACCTTC

d_gene: .
abundance: few
v_gene: TRBV7-3
j_gene: TRBJ1-1
CDR3aa: CASSSGPGTEAFF
CDR3nt: TGTGCCAGCAGCTCCGGACCGGGGACTGAAGCTTTCTTT

d_gene: TRBD1
abundance: few
v_gene: TRBV20-1
j_gene: TRBJ2-5
CDR3aa: CSVPDRLETQYF
CDR3nt: TGCAGTGTACCGGACAGGTTAGAGACCCAGTACTTC

d_gene: .
abundance: many
v_gene: TRBV27
j_gene: TRBJ1-1
CDR3aa: CASFSPTTNTEAFF
CDR3nt: TGTGCCAGTTTCTCCCCAACAACGAACACTGAAGCTTTCTTT

d_gene: .
abundance: many
v_gene: TRBV13
j_gene: TRBJ1-3
CDR3aa: CASSLFVRSSGNTIYF
CDR3nt: TGTGCCAGCAGCTTATTTGTTCGATCCTCTGGAAACACCATATATTTT

d_gene: .
abundance: .
v_gene: TRBV7-2
j_gene: TRBJ2-1
CDR3aa: CASSYNTLNEQFF
CDR3nt: TGTGCCAGCAGCTACAATACCCTGAATGAGCAGTTCTTC

d_gene: .
abundance: many
v_gene: TRBV6-2/TRBV6-3
j_gene: TRBJ1-2
CDR3aa: CATARRRTTLDYGYTF
CDR3nt: TGTGCCACAGCTAGGCGGAGGACTACCTTAGACTATGGCTACACCTTC

d_gene: .
abundance: .
v_gene: TRBV19
j_gene: TRBJ1-5
CDR3aa: CASSTPDSFSNQPQHF
CDR3nt: TGTGCCAGTAGTACCCCGGACAGCTTTAGCAATCAGCCCCAGCATTTT

d_gene: .
abundance: few
v_gene: TRBV5-6
j_gene: TRBJ1-2
CDR3aa: CASSRWPGENYGYTF
CDR3nt: TGTGCCAGCAGCCGTTGGCCAGGGGAGAACTATGGCTACACCTTC

d_gene: .
abundance: many
v_gene: TRBV27
j_gene: TRBJ1-1
CDR3aa: CASRPLTPNTEAFF
CDR3nt: TGTGCCAGCAGACCATTGACACCGAACACTGAAGCTTTCTTT

d_gene: .
abundance: few
v_gene: TRBV6-2/TRBV6-3
j_gene: TRBJ2-5
CDR3aa: CASSRTGTLIKETQYF
CDR3nt: TGTGCCAGCAGCCGAACCGGGACCCTTATAAAAGAGACCCAGTACTTC

d_gene: .
abundance: .
v_gene: TRBV5-5
j_gene: TRBJ1-6
CDR3aa: CASSLAGGLYNSPLHF
CDR3nt: TGTGCCAGCAGCTTGGCGGGGGGTTTATATAATTCACCCCTCCACTTT

d_gene: .
abundance: .
v_gene: TRBV7-3
j_gene: TRBJ2-1
CDR3aa: CASSLTFRASDEQFF
CDR3nt: TGTGCCAGCAGCTTAACGTTCCGGGCCAGTGATGAGCAGTTCTTC

d_gene: .
abundance: many
v_gene: TRBV3-1
j_gene: TRBJ1-5
CDR3aa: CASSQVDGGDNQPQHF
CDR3nt: TGTGCCAGCAGCCAAGTGGACGGGGGGGACAATCAGCCCCAGCATTTT

d_gene: .
abundance: many
v_gene: TRBV12-3/TRBV12-4
j_gene: TRBJ2-7
CDR3aa: CASSPLIGRGDDPWTYEQYF
CDR3nt: TGTGCCAGCAGCCCACTTATAGGACGCGGCGATGACCCCTGGACCTACGAGCAGTACTTC

d_gene: TRBD1
abundance: .
v_gene: TRBV6-2/TRBV6-3
j_gene: TRBJ1-5
CDR3aa: CASRNTGGNQPQHF
CDR3nt: TGTGCCAGCAGGAACACAGGGGGTAATCAGCCCCAGCATTTT

d_gene: .
abundance: .
v_gene: TRBV11-3
j_gene: TRBJ2-1
CDR3aa: CASSSPEEGGNEQFF
CDR3nt: TGTGCCAGCAGCTCCCCGGAAGAGGGGGGAAATGAGCAGTTCTTC

d_gene: TRBD1
abundance: few
v_gene: TRBV12-3/TRBV12-4
j_gene: TRBJ2-6
CDR3aa: CASSSQAGGLGGANVLTF
CDR3nt: TGTGCCAGCAGCTCCCAGGCAGGGGGCCTGGGTGGGGCCAACGTCCTGACTTTC

d_gene: TRBD2
abundance: .
v_gene: TRBV6-5
j_gene: TRBJ2-1
CDR3aa: CASSSGLAGGTVSYNEQFF
CDR3nt: TGTGCCAGCAGTTCGGGACTAGCGGGGGGAACAGTCTCCTACAATGAGCAGTTCTTC

d_gene: .
abundance: few
v_gene: TRBV9
j_gene: TRBJ2-7
CDR3aa: CASSAEGLLTYEQYF
CDR3nt: TGTGCCAGCAGCGCCGAGGGGCTCCTAACCTACGAGCAGTACTTC

d_gene: .
abundance: few
v_gene: TRBV20-1
j_gene: TRBJ2-3
CDR3aa: CSARGISDTQYF
CDR3nt: TGCAGTGCTAGGGGGATATCAGATACGCAGTATTTT

d_gene: .
abundance: .
v_gene: TRBV4-2
j_gene: TRBJ1-1
CDR3aa: CASSQEGGGLTEAFF
CDR3nt: TGTGCCAGCAGCCAAGAGGGCGGAGGGCTCACTGAAGCTTTCTTT

d_gene: .
abundance: few
v_gene: TRBV10-3
j_gene: TRBJ2-4
CDR3aa: CAIRGGTGDIQYF
CDR3nt: TGTGCCATCAGAGGGGGGACTGGGGACATTCAGTACTTC

d_gene: .
abundance: .
v_gene: TRBV12-3/TRBV12-4
j_gene: TRBJ2-3
CDR3aa: CASSLVLGYKLDTQYF
CDR3nt: TGTGCCAGCAGTTTAGTATTAGGGTATAAGCTGGATACGCAGTATTTT

d_gene: .
abundance: many
v_gene: TRBV7-9
j_gene: TRBJ1-5
CDR3aa: CASSPSRVDSNQPQHF
CDR3nt: TGTGCCAGCAGTCCCTCTAGAGTCGATAGCAATCAGCCCCAGCATTTT

d_gene: .
abundance: .
v_gene: TRBV12-5
j_gene: TRBJ2-7
CDR3aa: CASGSQPHTSYEQYF
CDR3nt: TGTGCTAGTGGTTCCCAACCCCACACCTCCTACGAGCAGTACTTC

d_gene: .
abundance: few
v_gene: TRBV9
j_gene: TRBJ2-5
CDR3aa: CASSVAGLTYGETQYF
CDR3nt: TGTGCCAGCAGCGTAGCCGGACTGACGTACGGAGAGACCCAGTACTTC

d_gene: TRBD1
abundance: many
v_gene: TRBV29-1
j_gene: TRBJ2-3
CDR3aa: CSVGPPGGISDTQYF
CDR3nt: TGCAGCGTTGGACCCCCAGGGGGCATCTCGGATACGCAGTATTTT

d_gene: .
abundance: few
v_gene: TRBV4-3
j_gene: TRBJ1-1
CDR3aa: CASSQGGGKVNTEAFF
CDR3nt: TGCGCCAGCAGCCAAGGTGGGGGCAAGGTGAACACTGAAGCTTTCTTT

d_gene: .
abundance: .
v_gene: TRBV18
j_gene: TRBJ2-2
CDR3aa: CASSPQQGMAGELFF
CDR3nt: TGTGCCAGCTCACCACAGCAGGGAATGGCCGGGGAGCTGTTTTTT

d_gene: .
abundance: few
v_gene: TRBV12-3/TRBV12-4
j_gene: TRBJ2-2
CDR3aa: CASRYSGSPPSDGELFF
CDR3nt: TGTGCCAGCAGGTATTCCGGCAGCCCCCCTTCTGACGGGGAGCTGTTTTTT